This T cell receptor (beta chain) derives from a study of Tregs in tolerant kidney transplant recipients. General study results and limits: Tolerant patients' donor-specific Tregs expanded beyond overall Tregs, suggesting antigen-driven growth. Tregs expanded with activated donor B cells seemed most donor-specific. Validation in larger populations is needed because few patients were studied.

Comment on this clone: Its target is not known.

This table comes from immunoSEQ multiplex PCR, and its TCRdb copy is limited to in-frame clones, with some not included. The data show 85,000 to 100,000 clones, roughly 93% seen once. CD4+CD25+CD127- Tregs, CD4+CD25- non-Tregs, CD4 and CD8 cells were sorted. Trimming took 5 bases from V and 3 from J; bases not matched to a gene: 4. The CDR3 runs 13 residues. Germline V gives CDR1 SGHTA, CDR2 FQGNSA. Sequencing was performed on CD4+ T cells from blood, taken before the transplant. The rearrangement uses TRBV7-2 and TRBJ2-7, with 7 positions matching TRBD1. The TCR comes from a human donor who received a combined kidney and bone marrow transplant. The CDR3 DNA reads as TGTGCCAGCAGCCGGGACAGCGGCTACGAGCAGTACTTC. Translated, it gives CASSRDSGYEQYF. The entire variable domain, with the rest obtained from reference TRBV7-2 and TRBJ2-7, is as follows: GAGVSQSPSNKVTEKGKDVELRCDPISGHTALYWYRQSLGQGLEFLIYFQGNSAPDKSGLPSDRFSAERTGGSVSTLTIQRTQQEDSAVYLCASSRDSGYEQYFGPGTRLTVT.